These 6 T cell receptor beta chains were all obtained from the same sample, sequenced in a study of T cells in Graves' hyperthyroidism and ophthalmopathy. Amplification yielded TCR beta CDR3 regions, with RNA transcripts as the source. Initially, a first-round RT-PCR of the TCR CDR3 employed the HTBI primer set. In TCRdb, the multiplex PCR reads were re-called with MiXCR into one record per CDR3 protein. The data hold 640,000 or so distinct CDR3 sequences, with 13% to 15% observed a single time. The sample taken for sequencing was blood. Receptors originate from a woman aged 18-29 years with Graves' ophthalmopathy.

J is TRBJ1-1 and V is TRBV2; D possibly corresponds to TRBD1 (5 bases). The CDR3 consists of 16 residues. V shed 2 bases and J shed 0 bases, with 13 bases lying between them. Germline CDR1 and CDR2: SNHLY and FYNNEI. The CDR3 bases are TGTGCCAGCAGTGAACATCAGGGTCCCCTGAACACTGAAGCTTTCTTT. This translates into CASSEHQGPLNTEAFF.

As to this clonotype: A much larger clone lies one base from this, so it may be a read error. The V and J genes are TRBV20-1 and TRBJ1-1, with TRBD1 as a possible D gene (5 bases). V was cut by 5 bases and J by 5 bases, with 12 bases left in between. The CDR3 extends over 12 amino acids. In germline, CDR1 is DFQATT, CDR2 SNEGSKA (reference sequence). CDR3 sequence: CSAVPGVTEAFF. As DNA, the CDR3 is TGCAGTGCTGTCCCGGGGGTAACTGAAGCTTTCTTT.

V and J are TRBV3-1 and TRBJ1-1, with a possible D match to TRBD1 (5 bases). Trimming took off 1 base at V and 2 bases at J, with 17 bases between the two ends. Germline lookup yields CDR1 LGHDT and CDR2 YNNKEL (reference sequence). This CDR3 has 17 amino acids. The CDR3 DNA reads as TGTGCCAGCAGCCAAGTAAGGAGGTCAGGGAGAAACACTGAAGCTTTCTTT. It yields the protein CASSQVRRSGRNTEAFF.

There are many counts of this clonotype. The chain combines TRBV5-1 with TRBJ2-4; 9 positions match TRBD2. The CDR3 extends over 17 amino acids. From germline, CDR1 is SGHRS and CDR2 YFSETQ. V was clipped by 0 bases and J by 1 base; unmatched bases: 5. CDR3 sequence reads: CASSLAAGGPAKNIQYF. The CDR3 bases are TGCGCCAGCAGCTTGGCGGCGGGAGGGCCCGCCAAAAACATTCAGTACTTC.

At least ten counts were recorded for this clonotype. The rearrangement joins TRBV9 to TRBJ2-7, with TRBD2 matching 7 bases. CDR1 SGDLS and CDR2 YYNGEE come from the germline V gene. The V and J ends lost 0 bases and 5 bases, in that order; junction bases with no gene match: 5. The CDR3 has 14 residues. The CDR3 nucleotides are TGTGCCAGCAGCGTAGGGACTAGTCTCCACGAGCAGTACTTC. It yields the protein CASSVGTSLHEQYF.

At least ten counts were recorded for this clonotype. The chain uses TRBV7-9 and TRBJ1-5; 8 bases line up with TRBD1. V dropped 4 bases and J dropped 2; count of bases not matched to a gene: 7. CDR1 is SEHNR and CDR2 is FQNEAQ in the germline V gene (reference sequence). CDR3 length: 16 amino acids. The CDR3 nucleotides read TGTGCCAGCAGCTCAGACAGGGGAGGGGGCAATCAGCCCCAGCATTTT. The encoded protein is CASSSDRGGGNQPQHF.